This section outlines one TCR beta chain sequence together with its context. TCRdb reprocessed the RT-PCR reads via MiXCR and lists one record per CDR3 protein. This repertoire shows almost 700,000 distinct CDR3 sequences, over 12% found once; its top ten account for roughly 4%. Germline CDR1 and CDR2: SQVTM and ANQGSEA. The CDR3 is made up of 15 amino acids. With 0 bases removed from V and 2 bases from J, the gap between germline ends came to 11 bases. J is TRBJ1-3 and V is TRBV29-1, with D unresolved. This receptor was identified in a female donor in good health, serving as a healthy control. Sequenced: memory CD4+ T cells from blood. DNA of the CDR3: TGCAGCGTTGAAGACCGGCTATCAGCTGGAAACACCATATATTTT. This translates into CSVEDRLSAGNTIYF.